Listed below are T cell receptor beta chains from one sample, sequenced in a study of siplizumab effects on memory and regulatory T cells. Repertoires were generated with immunoSEQ multiplex PCR, while TCRdb's copy carries only in-frame clones and drops some. The data hold 100,000 or so clones, with more than 85% observed a single time. The sample consisted of CD4+ T cells sorted from blood. These receptors were taken from a human donor in good health. The CDR3 runs from the conserved cysteine through the conserved F or W. D genes are given only for firm matches.

TRBJ2-1 TRBV7-8 - TGTGCCAGCAGCCCGGGACCCTACAATGAGCAGTTCTTC CASSPGPYNEQFF
TRBJ2-3 TRBV7-9 TRBD2 TGTGCCAGCAGCGAGCGGGAGGGCATCACAGATACGCAGTATTTT CASSEREGITDTQYF
TRBJ2-1 TRBV6-6 - TGTGCCAGCAGTTACCGCGACAGGAGCTCCTACAATGAGCAGTTCTTC CASSYRDRSSYNEQFF
TRBJ2-7 TRBV5-1 - TGCGCCAGCAGCCTAAAAGGGGACGTATCGAGCTCCTACGAGCAGTACTTC CASSLKGDVSSSYEQYF
TRBJ1-5 TRBV21-1 - TGTGCCAGCAGCAAAGAACTGTGGACAGGGTATCAGCCCCAGCATTTT CASSKELWTGYQPQHF
TRBJ1-6 TRBV28 TRBD1 TGTGCCAGCAGTTTATCGGGGACAGGGAGACACTCACCCCTCCACTTT CASSLSGTGRHSPLHF
TRBJ1-1 TRBV10-3 - TGTGCCATCAAGTCGTCGGCATTAGAGAACACTGAAGCTTTCTTT CAIKSSALENTEAFF
TRBJ2-7 TRBV11-2 - TGTGCCAGCAGCGTAAAAGTAGGGCTAGTCTTCCACGAGCAGTACTTC CASSVKVGLVFHEQYF
TRBJ2-6 TRBV7-9 - TGTGCCAGCAGCTTGAGGTCTGGGGCCAACGTCCTGACTTTC CASSLRSGANVLTF
TRBJ2-2 TRBV10-1 - TGCGCCAGCAGAGCAACTAGTACCGGGGAGCTGTTTTTT CASRATSTGELFF
TRBJ1-2 TRBV11-2 - TGTGCCAGCAGCTTAGATGGGGTACGTTCGCATGGCTACACCTTC CASSLDGVRSHGYTF
TRBJ2-7 TRBV2 TRBD1 TGTGCCAGGTCCGGGACAGGGAGCTACGAGCAGTACTTC CARSGTGSYEQYF
TRBJ1-4 TRBV30 TRBD1 TGTGCCTGGAGTAGGTTCAAGGGGGCGGTTGAAAAACTGTTTTTT CAWSRFKGAVEKLFF
TRBJ2-5 TRBV5-1 TRBD1 TGCGCCAGCAGCCTCAACAGGGGCCGGGAGACCCAGTACTTC CASSLNRGRETQYF
TRBJ2-7 TRBV6-6 TRBD2 TGTGCCAGCAAGTACGGACTAGCGGGAGAAGGTGAGCAGTACTTC CASKYGLAGEGEQYF
TRBJ2-7 TRBV30 - TGTGCCTGGAGTGTTAACACACCATACGAGCAGTACTTC CAWSVNTPYEQYF
TRBJ2-2 TRBV7-3 - TGTGCCAGCAGCCCGGTCGGGACGAACACCGGGGAGCTGTTTTTT CASSPVGTNTGELFF
TRBJ2-7 TRBV7-8 - TGTGCCAGCAGCTTATTCCTCCCCGGAACCAGTTACGAGCAGTACTTC CASSLFLPGTSYEQYF
TRBJ2-7 TRBV5-6 TRBD1 TGTGCCAGCAGCCACATAGGGGGCCCTTCCTACGAGCAGTACTTC CASSHIGGPSYEQYF
TRBJ2-7 TRBV7-9 - TGTGCCAGCAGCCTGGCGCGGGAGCAGTACTTC CASSLAREQYF
TRBJ2-3 TRBV5-1 TRBD2 TGCGCCAGCAGCTTGGTGTCTAGCGGGCGTACAGATACGCAGTATTTT CASSLVSSGRTDTQYF
TRBJ2-2 TRBV5-1 TRBD2 TGCGCCAGCAGCTTGGAATCGCTGACTAGCGGGATTGTCGGGGAGCTGTTTTTT CASSLESLTSGIVGELFF
TRBJ1-5 TRBV28 - TGTGCCAGCAGTTTACCAGGCTATCAGCCCCAGCATTTT CASSLPGYQPQHF